The sequence of this T cell receptor (beta chain) was determined in a study of shared clonotypes between healthy human individuals (TCRdb year 2020). Background for the entire study: The cohort comprised a couple of women and a few men aged 18 to 49 years. For each donor, CD4 naive and CD4 memory were each run on three plates, CD8 naive on two plates, and CD8 memory on one plate. To estimate repertoire size and how much clonotypes are shared between individuals, the study performed deep sequencing of blood TCR repertoires from about five healthy adults. To increase sequencing depth and limit assay-specific biases, TCR repertoire library preparation and sequencing were carried out by different laboratories using diverse techniques. Between about 0.85 and 10 billion PBMCs per donor were obtained by leukapheresis.

Turning to this clone: The target of this receptor is not known. No much larger clonotype is one base removed from it; base qualities were not supplied. Other DNA variants within this sample encode the same CDR3.

What the study reported, not specific to this receptor: Larger estimated clonotype richness was generally found for naive subsets than for memory subsets. Sampling was restricted to blood, and TCR repertoires in tissue are likely to differ from TCR repertoires in blood. About 5% of naive CD4, roughly 3.5% of naive CD8, approximately 2.2% of memory CD4, and more than 0.35% of memory CD8 clonotypes were shared across several donors. Incomplete sequencing was indicated by rarefaction of sorted-subset datasets, despite the large sequencing depth. Because the study included a small number of donors, the genetic and exposure-history diversity represented was limited. Higher generation probabilities were observed for clonotypes shared by all four sorted-subset donors than for non-shared clonotypes. Pairwise subsampling indicated that sequencing depth was expected to affect the degree of clonotype sharing among donors.

TCR CDR3 regions were amplified from genomic DNA by multiplex PCR using the deep immunoSEQ assay. For each cell subset, the extracted genomic DNA was distributed evenly across all wells of several immunoSEQ 96-well plates, and each plate served as one replicate. For sorted subsets, each replicate PCR was loaded with 200 ng genomic DNA, equivalent to approximately 33,000 T cell genomes. Purified libraries were quantified with a Qubit 3.0 fluorometer, sized on a Bioanalyzer 2100, and re-quantified with the KAPA Library Quantification kit. A separate single-read 150-cycle Illumina NextSeq 550 flow cell was used to sequence each immunoSEQ 96-well plate. The paper's data handling went like this. Because the immunoSEQ output held only junctional sequences and lacked quality scores, the filtering could not match the filtering applied to full-length reads. To assign V/J genes and CDR3, sequences were annotated against IMGT germline references using PyIR, a Python wrapper for IgBLAST v1.9. Reads with weak V/J assignments (E-value above 1e-6), missing CDR3, stop codons, out-of-frame junctions, or ambiguous translated residues were removed. V3J clonotypes were defined as sequences sharing the same inferred V gene, J gene, and CDR3 amino acid sequence. Percentage overlap between repertoires was computed as shared unique clonotypes divided by the size of the smaller repertoire. Repertoire richness was assessed with RTK rarefaction, the Chao1 estimator, and Recon v2.1 estimates of unobserved clonotypes. For all TCRbeta clonotypes obtained by the gDNA method from four donors, generation probabilities were computed with OLGA. Held by TCRdb, this immuneACCESS table contains in-frame sequences only and omits some clones. Under half of the omission traces to an unresolved V gene where checked; the cause of the rest is unknown. The DNA gave D and trimming, while V, J and clone size come from that table. The sample table shows about 1.5 million clones, and over 95% are seen once. Roughly 1.2% of the sample is in the top ten clones.

Healthy HIV-negative adults with no recently reported acute infections or vaccinations were included as donors. All donors were Caucasian adults living in Nashville, Tennessee, USA. Magnetic negative selection was used to enrich CD4+ T cells, after which naive cells were positively selected on CD45RA and the negative fraction became the memory subset. After blood collection by leukapheresis, PBMCs were isolated using Ficoll-Histopaque density gradient centrifugation and then cryopreserved in the vapor phase of liquid nitrogen. Purity and quantity of every magnetically sorted T cell population were checked by analytical flow cytometry. Each sorted fraction had its genomic DNA isolated and then quantified by UV absorbance on a Nanodrop 2000c. The specimen sequenced was naive CD4+ T cells sorted from blood. Taken with the paper, the label for cell subset or site translates to: CD45RA+ positively selected. This TCR was sampled from a man under 40 in good health.

The CDR3: CASSLGQGRTNEKLFF. The nucleotide sequence reads as follows: TGTGCCAGCAGCCTGGGACAGGGGAGGACTAATGAAAAACTGTTTTTT. The sequence is built from TRBV5-8 and TRBJ1-4, with 10 bases matching TRBD1. Measured from the cysteine to the phenylalanine, the CDR3 is 16 residues long. Only CDR3 DNA remains: 48 bases, in frame from the first base. In the germline V gene, CDR1 corresponds to SGHTS and CDR2 to YDEGEE. Ends trimmed: V by 4 bases, J by 2 bases; bases unmatched to a gene: 5.